These 6 T cell receptor beta chains share one sample of origin, sequenced in a study of shared clonotypes between healthy human individuals (dated by TCRdb to the early 2020s). Library preparation employed the immunoSEQ multiplex PCR assay. TCRdb obtained this table from immuneACCESS and retained in-frame rearrangements with V and J assigned. These tables miss some clones; where compared with another copy, unresolved V genes account for less than half of the shortfall, and the remainder is unexplained. This sample lists some 2,500,000 clones; 93% were detected once. The ten largest clonotypes hold around 0.4% of the sample. The specimen sequenced was naive CD4+ T cells from PBMCs. The sample's cell subset or site label is to be understood as: CD45RA+ positively selected. These receptors were obtained from a man between 18 and 35 years old in good health. Some clones in this sample may be carry-over from other donors' samples.

In this sample, this clone turned up a few times. V gene TRBV2 combines with J gene TRBJ1-3, with D maybe TRBD1 (5 bases). CDR3 size: 12 residues. Germline V gene sequence: CDR1 SNHLY, CDR2 FYNNEI. The ends were cut back, 5 bases at V and 11 bases at J, with 13 bases in the middle. CDR3 sequence (DNA): TGTGCCAGCAGTTATTCAGGGAGGTCCATATATTTT. It translates to CASSYSGRSIYF.

The chain employs TRBV7-2 and TRBJ1-1; D remains unclear. This CDR3 comprises 13 residues. V was pared by 1 base and J by 5 bases, with 8 bases between. In germline, CDR1 is SGHTA, CDR2 FQGNSA. The DNA for the CDR3 is TGTGCCAGCAGCTTAGTACTCGGAACTGAAGCTTTCTTT. Protein sequence: CASSLVLGTEAFF.

The chain combines TRBV18 with TRBJ1-1, with 11 bases fitting TRBD1. V dropped 1 base and J dropped 4; count of bases not matched to a gene: 5. This CDR3 has 16 residues. Germline lookup yields CDR1 KGHSH and CDR2 LQKENI. The CDR3 bases are TGTGCCAGCTCACCACTCGGACAGGGGGCGGCCACTGAAGCTTTCTTT. It specifies CASSPLGQGAATEAFF.

The genes are TRBV10-3 and TRBJ2-3, with 8 bases fitting TRBD2. Germline CDR1 ENHRY, CDR2 SYGVKD. After removal of 9 bases from V and 6 bases from J, the junction contained 20 bases not matched to a gene. The CDR3 extends over 17 amino acids. The CDR3: CAIRGGTRDTNADTQYF. CDR3 coding DNA: TGTGCCATTCGGGGGGGAACGCGGGACACAAATGCGGATACGCAGTATTTT.

This sequence joins TRBV11-3 and TRBJ2-5; D is ambiguous. The germline V gene encodes CDR1 SGHNT and CDR2 YENEEA. This CDR3 has 13 residues. V was pared by 5 bases and J by 0 bases, with 7 bases between. The CDR3 loop reads CASSARYQETQYF. CDR3 DNA: TGTGCCAGCAGCGCCCGATACCAAGAGACCCAGTACTTC.

The rearrangement joins TRBV2 to TRBJ1-5; D is uncertain. CDR1 and CDR2 from the germline V gene are SNHLY and FYNNEI. V lost 4 bases to trimming and J lost 0 bases, with 10 bases between them. This CDR3 has 15 residues. As DNA, the CDR3 is TGTGCCAGCAGTGGAGGACGGAATAGCAATCAGCCCCAGCATTTT. It specifies CASSGGRNSNQPQHF.